The entry that follows covers one TCR beta chain sequence. Antigen unknown. This sample was taken from a study of T cell therapy after organ transplantation. As for the study in general: Therapy products were autologous CMV-specific T cells, peptide-expanded for about 15 days. General study points: In nonresponders, large pretherapy expansions changed minimally after therapy.

Indicated time point: 20-29 weeks after completion of therapy. The repertoire was sequenced with immunoSEQ multiplex PCR; TCRdb's copy has only in-frame clones and lacks some. The sample carries around 20,000 clones, around 83% recorded once. CDR3 length equals 13 residues. The germline gives CDR1 SGDLS, CDR2 YYNGEE. The V end was cut by 0 bases, the J end by 7 bases, with 11 bases between. The rearrangement uses TRBV9 and TRBJ2-7; D gene ambiguous. The sequencing here drew on CD8+ T cells from blood, taken after autologous CMV-specific T cell therapy. The source is a human patient who had received a solid organ transplant and had CMV disease. Some T cells could come from the graft donor. In DNA, the CDR3 is TGTGCCAGCAGCGTAGGGGAAGGGCGGGAGCAGTACTTC. It translates to CASSVGEGREQYF.